The 8 T cell receptor beta chains listed next were all sequenced from one sample in a study of cytomegalovirus exposure and HLA in healthy donors. Produced via immunoSEQ multiplex PCR; TCRdb's table is partial and in-frame only. The sample contains 250,000 to 300,000 clones, around 85% of which appear only once. The sample taken for sequencing was PBMCs. These receptors came from a young woman in good health and CMV-seronegative.

This clone appeared a few times. V gene TRBV5-5 combines with J gene TRBJ2-7; the match to TRBD2 covers 12 bases. The CDR3 has 16 amino acids. With 0 bases clipped from V and 6 bases from J, the junction kept 7 bases outside the gene matches. Germline lookup yields CDR1 SGHKS and CDR2 YYEKEE (reference sequence). The CDR3 coding sequence is TGTGCCAGCAGCTTGGATCGACTAGCGGGGGTGAGCGAGCAGTACTTC. Protein: CASSLDRLAGVSEQYF.

V is TRBV13 and J is TRBJ2-7; 7 bases agree with TRBD1. Germline assignment: CDR1 PRHDT and CDR2 FYEKMQ (reference sequence). This CDR3 is built from 16 residues. Trimming took 1 base from V and 3 from J; bases not matched to a gene: 9. The CDR3, as DNA: TGTGCCAGCAGCTTAGAAGAGGGACAGAACTACTACGAGCAGTACTTC. This translates into CASSLEEGQNYYEQYF.

The genes are TRBV11-2 and TRBJ2-3; no clear D. CDR1 is SGHAT, CDR2 FQNNGV, per germline. Trimming removed 4 bases from V and 3 bases from J, with 5 bases in between. The CDR3 contains 12 residues. CDR3 sequence reads: CASSSTTDTQYF. CDR3 coding DNA: TGTGCCAGCAGCTCCACTACAGATACGCAGTATTTT.

The CDR3 spells CATLPGGVPSGNTIYF. The CDR3 DNA sequence: TGTGCCACCCTCCCAGGGGGAGTCCCCTCTGGAAACACCATATATTTT. This chain uses TRBV28 with TRBJ1-3; TRBD1 agrees at 7 bases. The CDR3 contains 16 residues. CDR1 and CDR2 (germline): MDHEN, SYDVKM. V was pared by 10 bases and J by 0 bases, with 12 bases of the junction left unmatched.

The V gene is TRBV27, the J gene TRBJ2-3; 10 nucleotides line up with TRBD2. The CDR3 has 14 residues. Germline CDR1 reads MNHEY; CDR2 reads SMNVEV (reference sequence). J gave up 14 bases and V 8 bases, and 16 bases lay outside the gene matches. This CDR3 reads CASCGLAGDSTGYF. CDR3 DNA sequence: TGTGCCAGCTGCGGGCTAGCGGGAGATAGCACAGGGTATTTT.

V usage is TRBV27 and J usage is TRBJ2-7; 9 nucleotides match TRBD1. J gave up 6 bases and V 2 bases, and 5 bases lay outside the gene matches. The CDR3 spans 14 residues. Germline CDR1 is MNHEY and CDR2 is SMNVEV (reference sequence). This CDR3 is CASSLRQGVPEQYF. DNA of the CDR3: TGTGCCAGCAGTTTAAGACAGGGGGTCCCCGAGCAGTACTTC.

Ten or more counts support this clone. J is TRBJ2-1 and V is TRBV6-4; 10 bases fit TRBD2. Losses at the gene ends were 5 bases for V and 9 bases for J; bases not matched to a gene: 7. The CDR3 totals 14 residues. Germline loops: CDR1 MRHNA, CDR2 SNTAGT. In DNA form, the CDR3 reads TGTGCCAGCAGTCCTAGCGGGGGACTGGGTGAGCAGTTCTTC. This codes for CASSPSGGLGEQFF.

The chain couples TRBV11-2 to TRBJ2-1; the match to TRBD2 covers 10 bases. V was clipped by 0 bases and J by 8 bases; unmatched bases: 7. The CDR3 has 16 residues. In germline, CDR1 is SGHAT, CDR2 FQNNGV. CDR3 residues: CASSLELAGLFHEQFF. DNA of the CDR3: TGTGCCAGCAGCTTAGAACTAGCGGGACTCTTCCATGAGCAGTTCTTC.